This TCR beta chain derives from a study of T cells in Graves' hyperthyroidism and ophthalmopathy. Findings and limits, study-wide: Most thyroid clonotypes that were expanded above 0.001 also turned up in blood.

The ends were cut back, 9 bases at V and 5 bases at J, with 14 bases in the middle. The CDR3 is made up of 13 amino acids. In this sample, this clonotype turned up many times. What it recognizes is unknown. The source material, RNA transcripts, was used to amplify TCR beta CDR3 regions. The study used the HTBI primer set for a first-round RT-PCR of the TCR CDR3. TCRdb ran MiXCR on the multiplex PCR reads and lists one entry per CDR3 protein. The data contain approximately 270,000 distinct CDR3 sequences, roughly 14% of them singletons. Newly diagnosed hyperthyroidism patients aged 18 to 65 years had disease lasting under 2 months. Any patient presenting with uncontrolled infection, other autoimmune disease, pregnancy or lactation was left out. Ahead of any ophthalmopathy symptoms, the blood sample was obtained at the first diagnosis of hyperthyroidism.

The sequencing sample was made of blood. The chain links TRBV12-3 or TRBV12-4 to TRBJ1-5; D perhaps matches TRBD1 (6 bases). The sequence came from a woman between 35 and 50 years old with Graves' hyperthyroidism that later progressed to Graves' ophthalmopathy. CDR3 protein: CASWGARDQPQHF. The CDR3 DNA reads TGTGCCAGTTGGGGGGCGAGGGATCAGCCCCAGCATTTT.